This T cell receptor beta chain was sequenced during a study of cytomegalovirus exposure and HLA in healthy donors. At the level of the study: The study placed 70% to 90% of its approximately 400 genotyped donors in the Caucasian-associated ancestry cluster. Whole-study findings and limits: Later on, an analysis found that several of the most significant clusters appeared to be linked to common viral pathogens, which included parvovirus B19. By a later analysis, the bulk of CMV-associated TCR beta chains appeared HLA-restricted. In vitro, a few CMV-associated chains proved specific for CMV antigens.

On this clone: The antigen remains undetermined.

Both 60 Vbeta primers and 13 Jbeta primers went into the PCR. Produced via immunoSEQ multiplex PCR; TCRdb's table is partial and in-frame only. The repertoire holds roughly 180,000 clones, with roughly four fifths as singletons. This receptor was obtained from a girl under 18 in good health and CMV-seropositive. Sequenced material: PBMCs.

CDR3 protein: CACRPGQGESPLHF. CDR3 nucleotides: TGTGCCTGCAGACCGGGACAGGGAGAATCACCCCTCCACTTT. The genes are TRBV30 and TRBJ1-6, with 9 bases lining up with TRBD1. CDR3 length equals 14 residues. The junction had 10 bases not matched to a gene; V was cut back by 6 bases and J by 10 bases. From germline, CDR1 is GTSNPN and CDR2 SVGIG (reference sequence). Based on the CDR3 plus reference TRBV30 and TRBJ1-6, the full variable domain is SQTIHQWPATLVQPVGSPLSLECTVEGTSNPNLYWYRQAAGRGLQLLFYSVGIGQISSEVPQNLSASRPQDRQFILSSKKLLLSDSGFYLCACRPGQGESPLHFGNGTRLTVT.